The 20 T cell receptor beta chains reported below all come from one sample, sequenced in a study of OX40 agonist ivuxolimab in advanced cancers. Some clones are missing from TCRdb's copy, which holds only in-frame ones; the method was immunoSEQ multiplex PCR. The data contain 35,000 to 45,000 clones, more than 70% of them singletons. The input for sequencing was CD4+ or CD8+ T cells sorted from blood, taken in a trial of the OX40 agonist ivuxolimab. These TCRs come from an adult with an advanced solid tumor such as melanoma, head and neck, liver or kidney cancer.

The CDR3 DNA sequence: TGTGCCAGCAGCCAAGATAGCGCAACCAAAAACATTCAGTACTTC. Translation: CASSQDSATKNIQYF. The J gene is TRBJ2-4, the V gene TRBV4-2; a possible D gene is TRBD2 (5 bases). V lost 0 bases and J 2 bases, leaving 8 bases between the germline ends. CDR3 length: 15 residues. Germline CDR1 reads LGHNA; CDR2 reads YNFKEQ.

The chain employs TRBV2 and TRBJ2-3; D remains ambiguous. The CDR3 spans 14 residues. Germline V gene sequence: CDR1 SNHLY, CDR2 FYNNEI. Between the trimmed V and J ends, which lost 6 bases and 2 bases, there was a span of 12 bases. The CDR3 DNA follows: TGTGCCAGCAGGGCTGGGTCCACCACAGATACGCAGTATTTT. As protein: CASRAGSTTDTQYF. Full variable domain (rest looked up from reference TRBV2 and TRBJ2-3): EPEVTQTPSHQVTQMGQEVILRCVPISNHLYFYWYRQILGQKVEFLVSFYNNEISEKSEIFDDQFSVERPDGSNFTLKIRSTKLEDSAMYFCASRAGSTTDTQYFGPGTRLTVL.

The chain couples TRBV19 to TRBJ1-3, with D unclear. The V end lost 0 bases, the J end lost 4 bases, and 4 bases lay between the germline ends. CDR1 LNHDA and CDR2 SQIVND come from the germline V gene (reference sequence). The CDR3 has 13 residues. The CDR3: CASSIEGGNTIYF. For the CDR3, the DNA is TGTGCCAGTAGTATAGAGGGCGGAAACACCATATATTTT.

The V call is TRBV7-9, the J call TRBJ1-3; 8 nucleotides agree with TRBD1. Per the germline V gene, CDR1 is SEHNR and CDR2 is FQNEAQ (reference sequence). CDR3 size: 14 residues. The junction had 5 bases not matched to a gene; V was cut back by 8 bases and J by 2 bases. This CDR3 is CASSQGATGNTIYF. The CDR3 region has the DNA TGTGCCAGCTCCCAGGGGGCTACTGGAAACACCATATATTTT. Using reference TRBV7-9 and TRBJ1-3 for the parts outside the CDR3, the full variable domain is DTGVSQNPRHKITKRGQNVTFRCDPISEHNRLYWYRQTLGQGPEFLTYFQNEAQLEKSRLLSDRFSAERPKGSFSTLEIQRTEQGDSAMYLCASSQGATGNTIYFGEGSWLTVV.

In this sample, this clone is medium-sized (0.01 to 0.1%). The CDR3 region is CASSFRLQPQHF. In DNA form, the CDR3 reads TGTGCCAGCAGTTTCAGGCTCCAGCCCCAGCATTTT. V gene TRBV28 combines with J gene TRBJ1-5; D uncertain. Germline values: CDR1 MDHEN, CDR2 SYDVKM. The V gene lost 3 bases and the J gene lost 7 bases, with 7 bases spanning the gap. There are 12 residues in the CDR3.

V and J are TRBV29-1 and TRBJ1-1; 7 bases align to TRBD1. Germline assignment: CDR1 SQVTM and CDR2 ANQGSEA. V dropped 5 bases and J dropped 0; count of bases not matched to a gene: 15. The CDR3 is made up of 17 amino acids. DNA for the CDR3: TGCAGCGTTCGGTCCGGACACAGGGGTGCGATGAACACTGAAGCTTTCTTT. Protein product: CSVRSGHRGAMNTEAFF.

The chain's CDR3 is CASSLGSAANTEAFF. CDR3 sequence (DNA): TGTGCCAGCAGTTTAGGTTCGGCAGCAAACACTGAAGCTTTCTTT. The V gene is TRBV28, the J gene TRBJ1-1; D is unresolved. Trimming stripped 2 bases from V and 2 bases from J, with 12 bases between. This CDR3 region has 15 residues. CDR1 and CDR2 from the germline V gene are MDHEN and SYDVKM.

The CDR3 nucleotides are TGTGCCAGCAGTCCCAACGGGGGCAATCAGCCCCAGCATTTT. Protein product: CASSPNGGNQPQHF. The chain uses TRBV28 and TRBJ1-5; no firm D call. This CDR3 is built from 14 residues. Germline V gene sequence: CDR1 MDHEN, CDR2 SYDVKM. The V end was cut by 5 bases, the J end by 2 bases, with 10 bases between.

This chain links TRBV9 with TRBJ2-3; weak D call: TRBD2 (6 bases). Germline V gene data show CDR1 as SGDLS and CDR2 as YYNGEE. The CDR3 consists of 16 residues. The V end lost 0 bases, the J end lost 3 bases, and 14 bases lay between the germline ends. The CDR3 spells CASSVAGLGRTDTQYF. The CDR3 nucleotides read TGTGCCAGCAGCGTAGCCGGTCTGGGGAGGACAGATACGCAGTATTTT.

The CDR3 nucleotides are TGTGCCACCAGCAGAGACCGCACCGGGGAGCTGTTTTTT. Amino acids: CATSRDRTGELFF. The chain recombines TRBV15 with TRBJ2-2; D unclear. V lost 0 bases to trimming and J lost 4 bases, with 3 bases between them. Germline V gene sequence: CDR1 LNHNV, CDR2 YYDKDF (reference sequence). This CDR3 is built from 13 residues.

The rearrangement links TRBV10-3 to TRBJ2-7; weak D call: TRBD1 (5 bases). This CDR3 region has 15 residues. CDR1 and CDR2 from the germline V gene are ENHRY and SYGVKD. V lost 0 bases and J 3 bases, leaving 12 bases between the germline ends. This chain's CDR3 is CAISESGQGNYEQYF. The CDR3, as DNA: TGTGCCATCAGTGAGTCCGGGCAGGGAAACTACGAGCAGTACTTC.

CDR3 loop: CASSSGVLRRGGDGYTF. CDR3 bases: TGTGCCAGCAGTTCGGGGGTCCTGCGCAGGGGGGGCGACGGCTACACCTTC. The J gene is TRBJ1-2, the V gene TRBV27; TRBD1 matches 7 bases. CDR3 size: 17 residues. V was clipped by 4 bases and J by 8 bases; unmatched bases: 19. The germline V gene encodes CDR1 MNHEY and CDR2 SMNVEV (reference sequence).

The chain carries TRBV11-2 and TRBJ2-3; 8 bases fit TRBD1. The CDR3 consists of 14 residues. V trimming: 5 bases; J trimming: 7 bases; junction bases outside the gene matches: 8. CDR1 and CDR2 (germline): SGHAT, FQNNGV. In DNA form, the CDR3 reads TGTGCCAGCAGCCAGGAACAGGGGGTTTATACGCAGTATTTT. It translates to CASSQEQGVYTQYF.

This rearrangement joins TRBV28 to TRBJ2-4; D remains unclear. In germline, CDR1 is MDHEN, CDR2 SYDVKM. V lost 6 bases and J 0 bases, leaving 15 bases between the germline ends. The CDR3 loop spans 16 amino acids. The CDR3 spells CASSYNLGIAKNIQYF. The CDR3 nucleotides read TGTGCCAGCAGCTACAACCTGGGGATAGCCAAAAACATTCAGTACTTC.

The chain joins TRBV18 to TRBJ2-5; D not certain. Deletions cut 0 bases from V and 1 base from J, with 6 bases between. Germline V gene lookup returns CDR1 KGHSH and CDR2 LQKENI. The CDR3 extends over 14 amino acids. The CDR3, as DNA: TGTGCCAGCTCACCACCAAGTTCCCAAGAGACCCAGTACTTC. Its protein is CASSPPSSQETQYF. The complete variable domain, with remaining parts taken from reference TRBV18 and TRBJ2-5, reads NAGVMQNPRHLVRRRGQEARLRCSPMKGHSHVYWYRQLPEEGLKFMVYLQKENIIDESGMPKERFSAEFPKEGPSILRIQQVVRGDSAAYFCASSPPSSQETQYFGPGTRLLVL.

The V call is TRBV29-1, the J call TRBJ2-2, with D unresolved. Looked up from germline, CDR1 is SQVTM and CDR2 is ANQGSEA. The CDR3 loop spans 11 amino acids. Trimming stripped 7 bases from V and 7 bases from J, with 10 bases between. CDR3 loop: CSAFVYGELFF. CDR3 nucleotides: TGCAGCGCTTTTGTCTACGGGGAGCTGTTTTTT.

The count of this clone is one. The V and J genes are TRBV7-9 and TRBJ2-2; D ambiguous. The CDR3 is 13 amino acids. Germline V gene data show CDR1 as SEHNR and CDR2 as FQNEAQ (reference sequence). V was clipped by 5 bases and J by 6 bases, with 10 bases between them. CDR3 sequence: CASSPISAGELFF. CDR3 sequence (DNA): TGTGCCAGCAGCCCCATTTCCGCCGGGGAGCTGTTTTTT.

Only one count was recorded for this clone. The CDR3 DNA follows: TGTGCCAGCAGCTTATCCCGATACAGGGGGACTGAAGCTTTCTTT. Amino acids: CASSLSRYRGTEAFF. V is TRBV7-2 and J is TRBJ1-1; 8 bases map to TRBD1. CDR1 is SGHTA and CDR2 is FQGNSA in the germline V gene. After removal of 2 bases from V and 5 bases from J, the junction contained 7 bases not matched to a gene. The CDR3 is 15 amino acids.

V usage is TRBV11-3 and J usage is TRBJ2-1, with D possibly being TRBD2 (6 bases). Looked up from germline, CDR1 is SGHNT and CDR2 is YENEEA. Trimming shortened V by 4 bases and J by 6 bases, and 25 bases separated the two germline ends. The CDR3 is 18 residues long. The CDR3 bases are TGTGCCAGCAGCTACCTAGCGCTTAACCCCACTCTAGGCAATGAGCAGTTCTTC. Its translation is CASSYLALNPTLGNEQFF.

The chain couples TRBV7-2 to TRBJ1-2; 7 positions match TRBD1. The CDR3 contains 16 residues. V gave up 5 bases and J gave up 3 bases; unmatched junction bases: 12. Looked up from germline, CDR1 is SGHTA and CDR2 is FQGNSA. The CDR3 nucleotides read TGTGCCAGCAGCGTAAGGACAGGAGCTAACTACTATGGCTACACCTTC. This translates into CASSVRTGANYYGYTF. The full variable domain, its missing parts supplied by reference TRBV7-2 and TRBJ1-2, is GAGVSQSPSNKVTEKGKDVELRCDPISGHTALYWYRQSLGQGLEFLIYFQGNSAPDKSGLPSDRFSAERTGGSVSTLTIQRTQQEDSAVYLCASSVRTGANYYGYTFGSGTRLTVV.